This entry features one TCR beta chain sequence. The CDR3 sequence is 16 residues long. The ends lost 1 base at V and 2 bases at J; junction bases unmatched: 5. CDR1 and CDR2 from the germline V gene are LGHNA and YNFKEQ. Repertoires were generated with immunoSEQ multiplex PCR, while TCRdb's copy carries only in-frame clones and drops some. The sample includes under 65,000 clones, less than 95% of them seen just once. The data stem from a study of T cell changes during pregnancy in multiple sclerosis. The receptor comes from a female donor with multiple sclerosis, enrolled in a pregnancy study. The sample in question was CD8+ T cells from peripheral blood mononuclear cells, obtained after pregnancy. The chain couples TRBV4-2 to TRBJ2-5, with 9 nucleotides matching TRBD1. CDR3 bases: TGTGCCAGCAGCCAAGCTTCGGGACAGGGTCAAGAGACCCAGTACTTC. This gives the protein CASSQASGQGQETQYF.